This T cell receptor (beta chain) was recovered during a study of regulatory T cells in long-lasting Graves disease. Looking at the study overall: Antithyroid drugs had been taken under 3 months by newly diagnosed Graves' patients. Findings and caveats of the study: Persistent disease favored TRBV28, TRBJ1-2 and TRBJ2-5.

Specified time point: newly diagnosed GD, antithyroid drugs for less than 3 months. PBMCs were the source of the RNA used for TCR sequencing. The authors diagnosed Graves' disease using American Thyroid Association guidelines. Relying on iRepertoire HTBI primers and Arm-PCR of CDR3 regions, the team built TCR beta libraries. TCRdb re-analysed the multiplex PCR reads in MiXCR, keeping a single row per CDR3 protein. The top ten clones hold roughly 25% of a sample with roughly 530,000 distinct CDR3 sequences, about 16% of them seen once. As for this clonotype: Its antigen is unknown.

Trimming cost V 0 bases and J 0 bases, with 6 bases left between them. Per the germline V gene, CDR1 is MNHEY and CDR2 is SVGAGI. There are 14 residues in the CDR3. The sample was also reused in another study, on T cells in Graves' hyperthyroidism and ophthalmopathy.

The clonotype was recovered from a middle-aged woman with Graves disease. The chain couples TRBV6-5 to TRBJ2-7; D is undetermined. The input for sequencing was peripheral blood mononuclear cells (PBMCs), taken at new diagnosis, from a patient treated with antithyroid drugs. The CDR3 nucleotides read TGTGCCAGCAGTTACTCTAGCAGCTCCTACGAGCAGTACTTC. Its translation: CASSYSSSSYEQYF.